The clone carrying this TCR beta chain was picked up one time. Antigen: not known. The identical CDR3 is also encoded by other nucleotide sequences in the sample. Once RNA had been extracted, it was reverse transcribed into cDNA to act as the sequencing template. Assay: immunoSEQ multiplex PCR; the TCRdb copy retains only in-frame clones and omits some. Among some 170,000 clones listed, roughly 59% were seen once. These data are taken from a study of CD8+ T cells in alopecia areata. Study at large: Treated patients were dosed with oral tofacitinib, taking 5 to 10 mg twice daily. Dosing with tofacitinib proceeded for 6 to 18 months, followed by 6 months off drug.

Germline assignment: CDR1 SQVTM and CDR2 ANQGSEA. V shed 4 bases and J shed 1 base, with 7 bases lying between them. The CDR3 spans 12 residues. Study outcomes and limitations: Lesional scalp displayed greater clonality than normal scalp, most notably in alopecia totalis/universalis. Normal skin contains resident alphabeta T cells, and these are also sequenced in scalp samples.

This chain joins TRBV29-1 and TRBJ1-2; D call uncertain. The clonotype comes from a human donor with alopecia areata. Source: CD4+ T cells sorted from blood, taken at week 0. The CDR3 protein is CSVVRDNYGYTF. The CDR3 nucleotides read TGCAGCGTTGTCCGGGATAACTATGGCTACACCTTC.